This T cell receptor (beta chain) was sequenced during a study of OX40 agonist ivuxolimab in advanced cancers. Findings of the study overall: The expanded peripheral T cells' antigen specificity was not determined.

Measured with immunoSEQ multiplex PCR; TCRdb has only the in-frame clones, and not every one. The sample shows over 40,000 clones, approximately 91% of them seen only once. In regard to this clone: The target antigen is unknown.

Germline V CDR1 and CDR2: MNHEY, SVGAGI. This CDR3 region has 15 residues. V lost 2 bases to trimming and J lost 5 bases; unmatched junction nucleotides: 6. The chain employs TRBV6-5 and TRBJ2-5, with TRBD1 identical over 9 bases. The TCR sequence derives from an adult with an advanced solid tumor such as melanoma, head and neck, liver or kidney cancer. Sequences were derived from CD4+ or CD8+ T cells sorted from blood, sampled in a trial of the OX40 agonist ivuxolimab. The CDR3 loop is CASSYGTGRGETQYF. DNA for the CDR3: TGTGCCAGCAGTTACGGGACAGGGAGAGGGGAGACCCAGTACTTC.